Sequencing of this T cell receptor (beta chain) was carried out in a study of beta chain features in type 1 diabetes. General study results and limits: Shorter TCRB CDR3s, moderately but significantly so, marked every one of the four CD4+ subsets in Type 1 diabetes patients.

For this clone: Its specificity is not known.

Trimming stripped 5 bases from V and 4 bases from J, with 21 bases between. From germline, CDR1 is SEHNR and CDR2 FQNEAQ (reference sequence). The CDR3 is made up of 17 amino acids. Purities over 95% were achieved in all sorted populations. Investigators reverse transcribed all isolated RNA, so they sequenced expressed TCRB transcripts. The table came from immunoSEQ multiplex PCR; TCRdb's copy has only in-frame clones and leaves some out. In the table there are 150,000 to 200,000 clones, roughly 63% of which are singletons. V is TRBV7-9 and J is TRBJ2-1, with a tentative D call TRBD1 (6 bases). The sample was naive CD4+ T cells from blood. The sequence was obtained from a man younger than 45 with type 1 diabetes. CDR3 region: CASSPVWDTYGYNEQFF. CDR3 in DNA: TGTGCCAGCAGCCCGGTCTGGGACACCTATGGGTACAATGAGCAGTTCTTC.